The 28 T cell receptor beta chains reported below all come from one sample, sequenced in a study of cytomegalovirus exposure and HLA in healthy donors. In the PCR, 60 Vbeta and 13 Jbeta primers were used. Sequencing was performed with immunoSEQ multiplex PCR; in TCRdb, only in-frame clones are kept and a portion is missing. The repertoire holds around 100,000 clones, with just under 80% as singletons. The sample taken for sequencing was PBMCs. Receptors were obtained from a male donor in good health and CMV-seropositive.

This chain uses TRBV4-1 with TRBJ1-5, with 9 positions matching TRBD1. V shed 7 bases, J shed 4 bases, and the junction held 11 bases outside the gene matches. This CDR3 spans 16 amino acids. In germline, CDR1 is MGHRA, CDR2 YSYEKL. CDR3 DNA sequence: TGCGCCAGCACCTCATACAAACAGGGGGCTAATCAGCCCCAGCATTTT. Its translation is CASTSYKQGANQPQHF.

This chain links TRBV11-2 with TRBJ2-1, with TRBD2 identical over 12 bases. Germline V gene sequence: CDR1 SGHAT, CDR2 FQNNGV. Trimming took 2 bases from V and 4 from J; bases not matched to a gene: 6. There are 17 residues in the CDR3. The CDR3 loop is CASSLRLAGGPYNEQFF. As DNA, the CDR3 is TGTGCCAGCAGCTTACGGCTAGCGGGAGGGCCGTACAATGAGCAGTTCTTC.

This clone turned up a few times. The genes are TRBV14 and TRBJ2-7; 10 bases agree with TRBD2. In germline, CDR1 is SGHDN, CDR2 FVKESK. V lost 2 bases to trimming and J lost 3 bases; unmatched junction nucleotides: 7. This CDR3 spans 16 amino acids. The CDR3, as DNA: TGTGCCAGCAGCCAACTAGCGGGAGTGGGCTTCTACGAGCAGTACTTC. Amino acid sequence: CASSQLAGVGFYEQYF.

On this clone itself: The junction shows a germline mismatch at one end, possibly a read error. The chain couples TRBV5-6 to TRBJ2-7; D is perhaps TRBD1 (6 bases). CDR1 and CDR2 from the germline V gene are SGHDT and YYEEEE. The CDR3 extends over 14 amino acids. The CDR3 is CATSLRTDSYEQYF. The CDR3 DNA reads TGTGCCACCAGCCTCCGGACAGATTCCTACGAGCAGTACTTC.

CDR3 loop: CASSQHRSSYEQYF. The CDR3 DNA reads TGCGCCAGCAGCCAACACAGGTCATCCTACGAGCAGTACTTC. The rearrangement links TRBV4-1 to TRBJ2-7; the D gene is possibly TRBD1 (5 bases). The ends were cut back, 2 bases at V and 1 base at J, with 9 bases in the middle. This CDR3 has 14 amino acids. Germline V gene lookup returns CDR1 MGHRA and CDR2 YSYEKL.

J is TRBJ2-3 and V is TRBV7-6, with 16 bases identical to TRBD2. The ends lost 3 bases at V and 4 bases at J; junction bases unmatched: 10. Germline V lookup: CDR1 SGHVS, CDR2 FNYEAQ. CDR3 size: 19 residues. The CDR3 DNA reads as TGTGCCAGCAGCTTCCCGGGACTAGCGGGGGGGCCGAGGCCAGATACGCAGTATTTT. Its protein is CASSFPGLAGGPRPDTQYF.

The J gene is TRBJ2-3, the V gene TRBV28, with TRBD2 identical over 9 bases. The CDR3 covers 17 residues. With V trimmed by 3 bases and J by 4 bases, 11 bases remained unmatched. Germline V CDR1 and CDR2: MDHEN, SYDVKM. CDR3: CASSFMSRGGGADTQYF. For the CDR3, the DNA is TGTGCCAGCAGTTTCATGTCGCGGGGGGGCGGAGCAGATACGCAGTATTTT.

V gene TRBV4-1 combines with J gene TRBJ2-7; possibly TRBD2 for D (5 bases). The CDR3 is 14 amino acids. V lost 6 bases and J lost 3, with 15 bases in between. The germline V gene has CDR1 MGHRA and CDR2 YSYEKL. CDR3 region: CASRPLVGDYEQYF. The CDR3 nucleotides read TGCGCCAGCAGACCACTCGTGGGAGACTACGAGCAGTACTTC.

The V and J genes are TRBV2 and TRBJ2-1; D is perhaps TRBD1 (5 bases). V was pared by 3 bases and J by 1 base, with 7 bases between. The germline gives CDR1 SNHLY, CDR2 FYNNEI. This CDR3 is built from 14 residues. In DNA, the CDR3 is TGTGCCAGCAGTGACAGGGTATCCTACAATGAGCAGTTCTTC. Translated: CASSDRVSYNEQFF.

The rearrangement links TRBV5-1 to TRBJ2-7; weak D call: TRBD2 (5 bases). Trimming took off 3 bases at V and 3 bases at J, with 13 bases between the two ends. Germline lookup yields CDR1 SGHRS and CDR2 YFSETQ. The CDR3 sequence is 14 residues long. CDR3 in DNA: TGCGCCAGCAGCTACGGGGTCTTATACTACGAGCAGTACTTC. Its translation: CASSYGVLYYEQYF. Looking up the rest from reference TRBV5-1 and TRBJ2-7 gives the full variable domain: KAGVTQTPRYLIKTRGQQVTLSCSPISGHRSVSWYQQTPGQGLQFLFEYFSETQRNKGNFPGRFSGRQFSNSRSEMNVSTLELGDSALYLCASSYGVLYYEQYFGPGTRLTVT.

J is TRBJ2-7 and V is TRBV29-1; 11 positions match TRBD2. Germline lookup yields CDR1 SQVTM and CDR2 ANQGSEA. The CDR3 length is 16 residues. The junction had 9 bases not matched to a gene; V was cut back by 0 bases and J by 5 bases. The CDR3 sequence is CSVEDLTSGSDHEQYF. In DNA, the CDR3 is TGCAGCGTTGAAGATTTAACTAGCGGGAGTGATCACGAGCAGTACTTC.

This chain links TRBV2 with TRBJ2-6; TRBD2 might be the D (6 bases). The germline V gene encodes CDR1 SNHLY and CDR2 FYNNEI. The CDR3 length is 18 residues. V lost 1 base and J 0 bases, leaving 13 bases between the germline ends. In nucleotides, the CDR3 is TGTGCCAGCAGTGAAGGGCGGGGCTGGGGCTCTGGGGCCAACGTCCTGACTTTC. Its translation is CASSEGRGWGSGANVLTF.

This clone was observed a handful of times. CDR3: CAWSVSDRTKSGAFF. In DNA, the CDR3 is TGTGCCTGGAGTGTTTCTGACAGGACGAAATCTGGAGCTTTCTTT. The V and J genes are TRBV30 and TRBJ1-1; TRBD1 might be the D (6 bases). Germline-derived CDR1 and CDR2 are GTSNPN and SVGIG (reference sequence). The CDR3 covers 15 residues. Trimming took 0 bases from V and 10 from J, leaving 21 bases between them.

This clone has a handful of counts. The V gene is TRBV2, the J gene TRBJ2-5, with D uncertain. The better agreement between TRBJ2-7 and the DNA end casts doubt on the J call. Germline loops: CDR1 SNHLY, CDR2 FYNNEI. The CDR3 totals 14 residues. CDR3 protein: CASSPSGRSYEQYF. The DNA of the CDR3 is TGTGCCAGCTCCCCCTCCGGCAGGTCCTACGAGCAGTACTTC.

The rearrangement uses TRBV9 and TRBJ2-1, with TRBD2 identical over 9 bases. CDR1 SGDLS and CDR2 YYNGEE come from the germline V gene. This CDR3 spans 16 amino acids. Trimming cost V 0 bases and J 3 bases; bases outside gene matches: 4. CDR3 loop: CASSVAVAGVYNEQFF. CDR3 nucleotides: TGTGCCAGCAGCGTAGCGGTAGCGGGGGTCTACAATGAGCAGTTCTTC.

On this clone itself: Within the sample, other DNA sequences also encode this same CDR3. This chain joins TRBV20-1 and TRBJ1-1, with D perhaps TRBD1 (5 bases). The CDR3 sequence is 11 residues long. From germline, CDR1 is DFQATT and CDR2 SNEGSKA (reference sequence). The V and J ends lost 6 bases and 2 bases respectively, with 7 bases between them. The CDR3 DNA reads as TGCAGTGCAGGGGTCAACACTGAAGCTTTCTTT. As protein: CSAGVNTEAFF.

This chain links TRBV5-5 with TRBJ2-5, with D possibly matching TRBD2 (6 bases). The length of the CDR3 is 13 residues. V lost 0 bases, J lost 7 bases, and 10 bases lay in between. The germline gives CDR1 SGHKS, CDR2 YYEKEE (reference sequence). The CDR3 loop is CASSLVDGGTQYF. CDR3 bases: TGTGCCAGCAGCTTGGTCGACGGGGGGACCCAGTACTTC. The full variable domain, its missing parts supplied by reference TRBV5-5 and TRBJ2-5, is DAGVTQSPTHLIKTRGQQVTLRCSPISGHKSVSWYQQVLGQGPQFIFQYYEKEERGRGNFPDRFSARQFPNYSSELNVNALLLGDSALYLCASSLVDGGTQYFGPGTRLLVL.

V gene TRBV18 combines with J gene TRBJ2-2; D is possibly TRBD1 (5 bases). V lost 7 bases to trimming and J lost 3 bases, with 18 bases between them. The CDR3 covers 16 residues. In germline, CDR1 is KGHSH, CDR2 LQKENI. The CDR3 is CASFPGAQGYTGELFF. In DNA, the CDR3 is TGTGCCAGCTTTCCAGGCGCTCAGGGCTACACCGGGGAGCTGTTTTTT.

The chain is built from TRBV9 and TRBJ1-1; D might be TRBD1 (6 bases). This CDR3 has 14 residues. V was clipped by 0 bases and J by 2 bases, with 8 bases between them. The germline gives CDR1 SGDLS, CDR2 YYNGEE. The CDR3 reads CASSVAGTNTEAFF. The CDR3, as DNA: TGTGCCAGCAGCGTAGCAGGGACAAACACTGAAGCTTTCTTT. Together with reference TRBV9 and TRBJ1-1, the CDR3 gives the full variable domain: DSGVTQTPKHLITATGQRVTLRCSPRSGDLSVYWYQQSLDQGLQFLIQYYNGEERAKGNILERFSAQQFPDLHSELNLSSLELGDSALYFCASSVAGTNTEAFFGQGTRLTVV.

Points on this clone: Distinct nucleotide sequences in the sample also encode this CDR3. The chain combines TRBV7-2 with TRBJ1-1; weak D call: TRBD1 (6 bases). Trimming stripped 5 bases from V and 7 bases from J, with 14 bases between. Germline CDR1 is SGHTA and CDR2 is FQGNSA. The CDR3 length is 13 residues. The DNA for the CDR3 is TGTGCCAGCAGCCCAAGGCGGACAGATGAAGCTTTCTTT. Amino acids: CASSPRRTDEAFF. Complete variable domain (other parts from reference TRBV7-2 and TRBJ1-1): GAGVSQSPSNKVTEKGKDVELRCDPISGHTALYWYRQSLGQGLEFLIYFQGNSAPDKSGLPSDRFSAERTGGSVSTLTIQRTQQEDSAVYLCASSPRRTDEAFFGQGTRLTVV.

The chain employs TRBV29-1 and TRBJ2-1; D unresolved. Between the trimmed V and J ends, which lost 8 bases and 7 bases, there was a span of 18 bases. The CDR3 contains 13 residues. CDR1 and CDR2 (germline): SQVTM, ANQGSEA. CDR3 nucleotides: TGCAGCTATGAAGATGTGAGGTGGAATGAGCAGTTCTTC. Translated, it gives CSYEDVRWNEQFF.

This clone appeared a few times. The chain joins TRBV10-3 to TRBJ1-4, with 7 bases that match TRBD1. Trimming took 3 bases from V and 8 from J; bases not matched to a gene: 6. This CDR3 is 14 amino acids long. Germline V CDR1 and CDR2: ENHRY, SYGVKD. The CDR3 nucleotides are TGTGCCATCAGTGACTGGGACAGAGGGGAAAAACTGTTTTTT. Encoded protein: CAISDWDRGEKLFF.

This clone was counted a few times. The CDR3 region has the DNA TGTGCCAGCGCGACGGACGGGACCCGAGGAGGGAATGAGCAGTTCTTC. Residues: CASATDGTRGGNEQFF. The chain has TRBV7-2 and TRBJ2-1, with a weak D call TRBD2 (6 bases). The germline V gene encodes CDR1 SGHTA and CDR2 FQGNSA. The V gene lost 8 bases and the J gene lost 7 bases, with 24 bases spanning the gap. This CDR3 is 16 amino acids long. Combining the CDR3 with reference TRBV7-2 and TRBJ2-1 gives the whole variable domain GAGVSQSPSNKVTEKGKDVELRCDPISGHTALYWYRQSLGQGLEFLIYFQGNSAPDKSGLPSDRFSAERTGGSVSTLTIQRTQQEDSAVYLCASATDGTRGGNEQFFGPGTRLTVL.

In nucleotides, the CDR3 is TGTGCCAGCAGTCCTCCGAGCCCTGGCTACACCTTC. As protein: CASSPPSPGYTF. V and J are TRBV5-5 and TRBJ1-2, with D hard to call. CDR3 length: 12 residues. Per germline, CDR1 SGHKS and CDR2 YYEKEE (reference sequence). The V end lost 5 bases, the J end lost 7 bases, and 12 bases lay between the germline ends.

The CDR3 loop is CASSQGRLASQETQYF. In nucleotides, the CDR3 is TGTGCCAGCAGCCAAGGGCGACTAGCGAGTCAAGAGACCCAGTACTTC. This sequence joins TRBV14 and TRBJ2-5; 8 bases map to TRBD2. V lost 1 base to trimming and J lost 2 bases; unmatched junction nucleotides: 6. The germline V gene encodes CDR1 SGHDN and CDR2 FVKESK. The CDR3 consists of 16 residues.

This clone was seen once. V gene TRBV27 combines with J gene TRBJ2-3, with TRBD2 matching over 7 bases. The trim removed 9 bases at V and 0 bases at J, leaving 12 bases unmatched. Germline CDR1 is MNHEY and CDR2 is SMNVEV (reference sequence). The CDR3 consists of 16 residues. The CDR3 DNA reads TGTGCCAGTTGTTCTTTCGGGGACTACAGCACAGATACGCAGTATTTT. Amino acid sequence: CASCSFGDYSTDTQYF.

The chain's CDR3 is CASSSRQGGPYGYTF. CDR3 coding DNA: TGCGCCAGCAGCTCCCGACAGGGGGGTCCCTATGGCTACACCTTC. J is TRBJ1-2 and V is TRBV5-1, with TRBD1 matching over 9 bases. The CDR3 totals 15 residues. V shed 3 bases, J shed 4 bases, and the junction held 7 bases outside the gene matches. Germline-derived CDR1 and CDR2 are SGHRS and YFSETQ.

This clone was seen more than once but under ten times. The genes are TRBV27 and TRBJ2-7, with 11 bases identical to TRBD2. The germline V gene encodes CDR1 MNHEY and CDR2 SMNVEV (reference sequence). The V segment lost 4 bases and the J segment 7 bases; nucleotides outside the gene matches: 12. The CDR3 consists of 16 residues. CDR3 residues: CASSSASSGRAREQYF. The CDR3 DNA reads as TGTGCCAGCAGTTCGGCCAGTAGCGGGAGGGCTAGGGAGCAGTACTTC.